What follows are 28 T cell receptor beta chains derived from one specimen sequenced in a study of T cell changes during pregnancy in multiple sclerosis (dated by TCRdb to the late 2010s). Libraries were prepared through the immunoSEQ multiplex PCR assay. TCRdb provides this immuneACCESS table in a form limited to in-frame rearrangements. Some clones are lacking; in checked studies, under half of them reflect an unresolved V gene, and why the rest are absent is not known. This sample lists about 49,000 clones; almost 90% were detected once. The ten largest make up 4.5% to 5.5% of the sample. The sequenced sample was peripheral blood, obtained after pregnancy. All receptors derive from a female donor in good health, enrolled as a control in a pregnancy study.

V and J are TRBV30 and TRBJ1-1; maybe TRBD1 (6 bases). V lost 1 base and J lost 7, with 16 bases in between. The length of the CDR3 is 14 residues. Germline assignment: CDR1 GTSNPN and CDR2 SVGIG (reference sequence). The CDR3 DNA sequence: TGTGCCTGGAGTGAGGGCTTAGGGGGTAGTGAAGCTTTCTTT. It encodes CAWSEGLGGSEAFF.

This clone came up once. The gene calls are TRBV7-9 and TRBJ2-1; D remains unclear. Trimming cost V 4 bases and J 5 bases, with 9 bases left between them. CDR3 length equals 13 residues. Germline lookup yields CDR1 SEHNR and CDR2 FQNEAQ (reference sequence). CDR3 residues: CASSSVPDNEQFF. DNA for the CDR3: TGTGCCAGCAGCTCCGTCCCTGACAATGAGCAGTTCTTC. Together with reference TRBV7-9 and TRBJ2-1, the CDR3 gives the full variable domain: DTGVSQNPRHKITKRGQNVTFRCDPISEHNRLYWYRQTLGQGPEFLTYFQNEAQLEKSRLLSDRFSAERPKGSFSTLEIQRTEQGDSAMYLCASSSVPDNEQFFGPGTRLTVL.

Here the CDR3 DNA reads TGTGCCAGCAGCTTAACGGAGGCAGGCGGCCAGCCCCAGCATTTT. Residues: CASSLTEAGGQPQHF. The J gene is TRBJ1-5, the V gene TRBV7-9; D is uncertain. Germline CDR1 SEHNR, CDR2 FQNEAQ (reference sequence). The CDR3 extends over 15 amino acids. V lost 2 bases, J lost 7 bases, and 15 bases lay in between.

The count of this clone is one. The CDR3 here is CASSYSLTQPQHF. The CDR3 region has the DNA TGTGCCAGCAGTTACTCCCTAACGCAGCCCCAGCATTTT. This rearrangement joins TRBV6-6 to TRBJ1-5; D not certain. The CDR3 runs to 13 residues. V gave up 0 bases and J gave up 7 bases, with 7 bases separating them. Germline CDR1 MNHNY, CDR2 SVGAGI (reference sequence).

The gene calls are TRBV6-1 and TRBJ1-5, with 9 bases matching TRBD1. The CDR3 loop spans 15 amino acids. Per germline, CDR1 MNHNS and CDR2 SASEGT. Trimming removed 8 bases from V and 7 bases from J; junction bases left unmatched: 12. The chain's CDR3 is CASGWTGAGSQPQHF. CDR3 nucleotides: TGTGCCAGCGGCTGGACAGGGGCAGGGAGCCAGCCCCAGCATTTT.

CDR3 sequence: CASSLGGGTEAFF. CDR3 sequence (DNA): TGTGCCAGCAGCTTAGGGGGAGGCACTGAAGCTTTCTTT. The gene calls are TRBV7-9 and TRBJ1-1, with D unclear. V was clipped by 1 base and J by 4 bases, with 7 bases between them. This CDR3 has 13 amino acids. CDR1 is SEHNR and CDR2 is FQNEAQ in the germline V gene (reference sequence).

This clone appeared a single time. The chain combines TRBV6-1 with TRBJ2-2, with TRBD1 identical over 10 bases. The junction had 3 bases not matched to a gene; V was cut back by 5 bases and J by 6 bases. CDR1 MNHNS and CDR2 SASEGT come from the germline V gene. The CDR3 spans 14 residues. DNA of the CDR3: TGTGCCAGCAGTCAGACAGGGGGCCCCGGGGAGCTGTTTTTT. Translation: CASSQTGGPGELFF.

V gene TRBV29-1 combines with J gene TRBJ2-7, with 12 nucleotides matching TRBD2. From germline, CDR1 is SQVTM and CDR2 ANQGSEA. This CDR3 has 17 residues. V trimming: 0 bases; J trimming: 2 bases; junction bases outside the gene matches: 8. The CDR3 DNA reads TGCAGCGTTGAAGACGGAACGTCTAGCGGGGGGGCCTACGAGCAGTACTTC. Translated: CSVEDGTSSGGAYEQYF.

V usage is TRBV21-1 and J usage is TRBJ1-4; the table gives TRBD1 as D, unverified against the DNA. TRBV21-1 is designated a pseudogene. The CDR3 loop spans 13 amino acids. CDR3 sequence: CASTSATNEKLFF. The CDR3 DNA follows: TGTGCCAGCACCAGTGCAACTAATGAAAAACTGTTTTTT.

This rearrangement joins TRBV6-5 to TRBJ1-2, with D possibly being TRBD1 (6 bases). The CDR3 is 13 amino acids. Germline V gene data show CDR1 as MNHEY and CDR2 as SVGAGI. Trimming removed 2 bases from V and 8 bases from J, with 12 bases in between. CDR3 in amino acids: CASSYAGAHGYTF. As DNA, the CDR3 is TGTGCCAGCAGTTACGCAGGGGCCCACGGCTACACCTTC.

The chain couples TRBV19 to TRBJ2-7; a possible D gene is TRBD2 (6 bases). CDR1 and CDR2 from the germline V gene are LNHDA and SQIVND (reference sequence). V lost 5 bases to trimming and J lost 5 bases, with 13 bases between them. There are 13 residues in the CDR3. The chain's CDR3 is CASSVLGGDEQYF. The CDR3 nucleotides read TGTGCCAGTAGTGTATTAGGAGGGGACGAGCAGTACTTC.

The rearrangement joins TRBV27 to TRBJ2-3; D call uncertain. Trimming shortened V by 7 bases and J by 4 bases, and 9 bases separated the two germline ends. This CDR3 is built from 12 residues. Germline CDR1 and CDR2: MNHEY and SMNVEV (reference sequence). CDR3 sequence: CASIGESDTQYF. In nucleotides, the CDR3 is TGTGCCAGCATCGGAGAGTCAGATACGCAGTATTTT.

This clone was recorded only once. The CDR3 DNA is TGTGCCAGCGTCCTGGCCAATGAGCAGTTCTTC. Residues: CASVLANEQFF. The chain has TRBV5-4 and TRBJ2-1; D ambiguous. Deletions cut 7 bases from V and 6 bases from J, with 8 bases between. The CDR3 sequence is 11 residues long. Germline V CDR1 and CDR2: SGHNT, YYREEE (reference sequence).

The table lists this clone with a count of one. The chain's CDR3 is CAWSVRLPSNQPQHF. CDR3 sequence (DNA): TGTGCCTGGAGTGTACGACTTCCTAGCAATCAGCCCCAGCATTTT. The rearrangement links TRBV30 to TRBJ1-5, with unresolved D. The V end was cut by 0 bases, the J end by 0 bases, with 9 bases between. The germline V gene encodes CDR1 GTSNPN and CDR2 SVGIG (reference sequence). This CDR3 contains 15 residues.

V usage is TRBV13 and J usage is TRBJ2-2; a possible D gene is TRBD2 (6 bases). From germline, CDR1 is PRHDT and CDR2 FYEKMQ (reference sequence). This CDR3 has 15 amino acids. Trimming stripped 5 bases from V and 0 bases from J, with 10 bases between. The CDR3 DNA sequence: TGTGCCAGCAGCACAAGCGGGCCGAACACCGGGGAGCTGTTTTTT. Amino acids: CASSTSGPNTGELFF. The whole variable domain, remainder taken from reference TRBV13 and TRBJ2-2, is AAGVIQSPRHLIKEKRETATLKCYPIPRHDTVYWYQQGPGQDPQFLISFYEKMQSDKGSIPDRFSAQQFSDYHSELNMSSLELGDSALYFCASSTSGPNTGELFFGEGSRLTVL.

The chain joins TRBV7-3 to TRBJ1-6, with 9 positions matching TRBD1. There are 15 residues in the CDR3. The ends lost 2 bases at V and 10 bases at J; junction bases unmatched: 6. CDR1 is SGHTA and CDR2 is FQGTGA in the germline V gene. The chain's CDR3 is CASSLLGQGLSPLHF. CDR3 in DNA: TGTGCCAGCAGCTTATTGGGACAGGGCTTGTCACCCCTCCACTTT.

The gene calls are TRBV2 and TRBJ2-7; 10 positions match TRBD1. Trimming cost V 8 bases and J 4 bases; bases outside gene matches: 2. The germline V gene encodes CDR1 SNHLY and CDR2 FYNNEI. There are 12 residues in the CDR3. The CDR3 nucleotides read TGTGCCAGCGTGGGACAGGGGTACGAGCAGTACTTC. This encodes CASVGQGYEQYF.

The chain uses TRBV6-6 and TRBJ2-3, with D uncertain. The germline gives CDR1 MNHNY, CDR2 SVGAGI (reference sequence). The CDR3 runs to 14 residues. Trimming removed 0 bases at V and 2 bases at J, with 6 bases between. Here the CDR3 reads CASSYSEPTDTQYF. The CDR3 nucleotides are TGTGCCAGCAGTTACTCGGAGCCCACAGATACGCAGTATTTT.

The chain has TRBV4-2 and TRBJ2-5; 12 bases are shared with TRBD2. Germline trimming cut 0 bases from V and 5 bases from J; bases unmatched to any gene: 4. The germline gives CDR1 LGHNA, CDR2 YNFKEQ. This CDR3 region has 16 residues. In nucleotides, the CDR3 is TGTGCCAGCAGCCAAGAGGCTAGCGGGGGGGTGGAGACCCAGTACTTC. Amino acid sequence: CASSQEASGGVETQYF.

The J gene is TRBJ2-1, the V gene TRBV28; the match to TRBD2 covers 8 bases. Germline CDR1 is MDHEN and CDR2 is SYDVKM. Germline trimming cut 1 base from V and 2 bases from J; bases unmatched to any gene: 1. The CDR3 has 15 residues. This chain's CDR3 is CASSLSREAYNEQFF. The CDR3 nucleotides read TGTGCCAGCAGTTTATCGCGGGAGGCCTACAATGAGCAGTTCTTC.

This chain joins TRBV6-5 and TRBJ1-4; TRBD1 might be the D (6 bases). CDR1 and CDR2 (germline): MNHEY, SVGAGI. The CDR3 sequence is 14 residues long. V lost 5 bases and J 3 bases, leaving 10 bases between the germline ends. Here the CDR3 reads CASSTGQSNEKLFF. CDR3 in DNA: TGTGCCAGCAGTACCGGACAGTCTAATGAAAAACTGTTTTTT.

This sequence joins TRBV5-6 and TRBJ2-3; the D is unclear. Germline CDR1 is SGHDT and CDR2 is YYEEEE. V lost 6 bases to trimming and J lost 5 bases, with 7 bases between them. The CDR3 extends over 11 amino acids. CDR3 loop: CASIMRDTQYF. The CDR3, as DNA: TGTGCCAGCATCATGCGAGATACGCAGTATTTT.

The V and J genes are TRBV28 and TRBJ2-5, with TRBD2 matching 8 bases. V was pared by 3 bases and J by 1 base, with 1 base of the junction left unmatched. CDR3 size: 14 residues. Germline CDR1 reads MDHEN; CDR2 reads SYDVKM. CDR3 coding DNA: TGTGCCAGCAGTTTGGGGACTAGCCAAGAGACCCAGTACTTC. Its translation: CASSLGTSQETQYF.

The V and J genes are TRBV5-1 and TRBJ2-1; 7 nucleotides align to TRBD1. This CDR3 region has 15 residues. V lost 0 bases, J lost 7 bases, and 7 bases stayed unmatched. CDR1 and CDR2 from the germline V gene are SGHRS and YFSETQ. The CDR3, as DNA: TGCGCCAGCAGCTTGGCGGGACAGAACGGGAATGAGCAGTTCTTC. This codes for CASSLAGQNGNEQFF.

V usage is TRBV9 and J usage is TRBJ1-2; D call uncertain. V gave up 0 bases and J gave up 6 bases, with 18 bases separating them. The CDR3 totals 16 residues. CDR1 is SGDLS and CDR2 is YYNGEE in the germline V gene. Written as DNA, the CDR3 is TGTGCCAGCAGCGTAGGGGCAGCGACTGAGGGTGATGGCTACACCTTC. Translated, it gives CASSVGAATEGDGYTF.

This clone was observed a few times. The chain couples TRBV10-3 to TRBJ1-5, with D possibly matching TRBD1 (5 bases). Germline lookup yields CDR1 ENHRY and CDR2 SYGVKD. CDR3 length: 14 amino acids. Trimming left V 10 bases short and J 2 bases short, with 15 bases between. In nucleotides, the CDR3 is TGTGCCACCTTGGACACCGATCGCAATCAGCCCCAGCATTTT. This codes for CATLDTDRNQPQHF.

This clone has just one count. This chain joins TRBV5-4 and TRBJ2-2; TRBD2 is a possible D gene (6 bases). Trimming took 0 bases from V and 0 from J, leaving 6 bases between them. CDR3 size: 15 residues. Germline V lookup: CDR1 SGHNT, CDR2 YYREEE (reference sequence). The CDR3 spells CASSLGGANTGELFF. The CDR3 region has the DNA TGTGCCAGCAGCTTGGGGGGGGCGAACACCGGGGAGCTGTTTTTT.

V and J are TRBV28 and TRBJ1-5, with a possible D match to TRBD1 (6 bases). Trimming removed 7 bases at V and 6 bases at J, with 22 bases between. The CDR3 is made up of 16 amino acids. Germline V CDR1 and CDR2: MDHEN, SYDVKM. The CDR3 reads CASNLKGGGLGQPQHF. CDR3 bases: TGTGCCAGCAACTTAAAGGGAGGGGGATTAGGTCAGCCCCAGCATTTT.